The 20 T cell receptor beta chains in this list originate from one sample, sequenced in a study of cytomegalovirus exposure and HLA in healthy donors. It was with 60 Vbeta and 13 Jbeta primers that the PCR ran. TCRdb's table, derived via immunoSEQ multiplex PCR, lists solely in-frame clones and lacks some. The data show roughly 70,000 clones, 70% to 80% seen once. Material for sequencing was PBMCs. The receptors derive from a man aged 45 to 65 in good health and CMV-seronegative.

The chain uses TRBV5-1 and TRBJ1-1; maybe TRBD1 (6 bases). Germline loops: CDR1 SGHRS, CDR2 YFSETQ. The V end was cut by 0 bases, the J end by 4 bases, with 10 bases between. The CDR3 length is 14 residues. CDR3 sequence (DNA): TGCGCCAGCAGCTTGGCCCCGGACAGCACTGAAGCTTTCTTT. Protein product: CASSLAPDSTEAFF.

V and J are TRBV11-2 and TRBJ2-1; 13 bases match TRBD2. Germline CDR1 reads SGHAT; CDR2 reads FQNNGV. The junction had 5 bases not matched to a gene; V was cut back by 4 bases and J by 8 bases. The CDR3 runs 15 residues. The CDR3 reads CASSSGLAGVHEQFF. In DNA form, the CDR3 reads TGTGCCAGCAGCTCCGGACTAGCGGGAGTCCATGAGCAGTTCTTC.

Regarding this clone: Other DNA sequences in the sample encode the same CDR3. This chain uses TRBV6-6 with TRBJ2-1, with 8 bases identical to TRBD1. The CDR3 covers 16 residues. V lost 11 bases and J lost 0; bases outside the gene matches: 12. Germline V gene data show CDR1 as MNHNY and CDR2 as SVGAGI (reference sequence). CDR3 DNA: TGTGCCGGAGAGAACAGGGGGTTTAGCTCCTACAATGAGCAGTTCTTC. Residues: CAGENRGFSSYNEQFF.

This clone was seen a handful of times. V is TRBV4-3 and J is TRBJ2-7; 7 bases are a match to TRBD2. The V and J ends lost 4 bases and 0 bases, in that order; junction bases with no gene match: 6. Germline CDR1 LGHNA, CDR2 YSLEER. This CDR3 region has 15 residues. CDR3 residues: CASSLEASGSYEQYF. CDR3 DNA sequence: TGCGCCAGCAGCCTTGAGGCTAGCGGCTCCTACGAGCAGTACTTC.

V gene TRBV30 combines with J gene TRBJ1-1; tentatively, D is TRBD1 (6 bases). Germline V lookup: CDR1 GTSNPN, CDR2 SVGIG (reference sequence). The CDR3 has 12 residues. V dropped 8 bases and J dropped 2 bases, with 12 bases sitting between them. The CDR3 is CAGAQGNTEAFF. The CDR3 region has the DNA TGTGCCGGAGCACAGGGTAACACTGAAGCTTTCTTT. Drawing the rest from reference TRBV30 and TRBJ1-1, the complete variable domain is SQTIHQWPATLVQPVGSPLSLECTVEGTSNPNLYWYRQAAGRGLQLLFYSVGIGQISSEVPQNLSASRPQDRQFILSSKKLLLSDSGFYLCAGAQGNTEAFFGQGTRLTVV.

The gene calls are TRBV6-1 and TRBJ1-1, with D uncertain. V lost 9 bases, J lost 1 base, and 6 bases lay in between. CDR3 length: 11 residues. Germline V gives CDR1 MNHNS, CDR2 SASEGT. In nucleotides, the CDR3 is TGTGCCAGTCGGAGGAACACTGAAGCTTTCTTT. Its protein product is CASRRNTEAFF.

The rearrangement links TRBV18 to TRBJ2-7, with TRBD1 identical over 8 bases. The J segment lost 5 bases and the V segment lost 1 base, leaving 7 bases of the junction unmatched. There are 15 residues in the CDR3. Germline values: CDR1 KGHSH, CDR2 LQKENI. The chain's CDR3 is CASSPLVDRGHEQYF. CDR3 in DNA: TGTGCCAGCTCACCACTGGTCGACAGGGGTCACGAGCAGTACTTC.

V gene TRBV12-5 combines with J gene TRBJ2-3, with 8 bases aligning to TRBD1. V was pared by 5 bases and J by 2 bases, with 6 bases of the junction left unmatched. The length of the CDR3 is 15 residues. The V gene's germline CDR1 is LGHNT and CDR2 FRNRAP. CDR3 region: CASGTGTGHTDTQYF. CDR3 DNA sequence: TGTGCTAGTGGTACCGGGACAGGACACACAGATACGCAGTATTTT.

This clone showed up just a few times. The chain joins TRBV6-5 to TRBJ2-7; 7 bases agree with TRBD2. J gave up 7 bases and V 6 bases, and 9 bases lay outside the gene matches. In germline, CDR1 is MNHEY, CDR2 SVGAGI. This CDR3 contains 13 residues. This CDR3 is CASSPNVGGEQYF. The CDR3 DNA is TGTGCCAGCAGCCCAAATGTGGGGGGGGAGCAGTACTTC.

The rearrangement joins TRBV18 to TRBJ2-7; D is perhaps TRBD1 (6 bases). The germline gives CDR1 KGHSH, CDR2 LQKENI. Trimming left V 0 bases short and J 0 bases short, with 6 bases between. The CDR3 runs to 14 residues. CDR3 region: CASSPPDSSYEQYF. The CDR3 DNA follows: TGTGCCAGCTCACCACCGGACAGCTCCTACGAGCAGTACTTC.

Only one count was recorded for this clone. The genes are TRBV29-1 and TRBJ1-2; TRBD1 matches 9 bases. The CDR3 is 12 amino acids. Unmatched junction bases numbered 4, after V lost 6 bases and J lost 5 bases. Germline CDR1 SQVTM, CDR2 ANQGSEA. DNA for the CDR3: TGCAGCGTGGACAGGGGAATTTATGGCTACACCTTC. Translation: CSVDRGIYGYTF.

The rearrangement links TRBV5-1 to TRBJ1-1; 7 positions match TRBD1. CDR1 and CDR2 (germline): SGHRS, YFSETQ. The CDR3 spans 14 residues. V trimming: 7 bases; J trimming: 0 bases; junction bases outside the gene matches: 6. CDR3 loop: CASGSGTVNTEAFF. The CDR3 bases are TGCGCCAGCGGATCAGGGACAGTGAACACTGAAGCTTTCTTT.

The gene calls are TRBV5-1 and TRBJ1-3; no clear D gene. CDR3 length: 15 amino acids. Deletions cut 0 bases from V and 0 bases from J, with 7 bases between. Germline lookup yields CDR1 SGHRS and CDR2 YFSETQ. CDR3 bases: TGCGCCAGCAGCTTGGGGTCGGTCTCTGGAAACACCATATATTTT. Translation: CASSLGSVSGNTIYF.

This chain links TRBV7-9 with TRBJ1-1; D call uncertain. Deletions cut 5 bases from V and 11 bases from J, with 18 bases between. CDR1 is SEHNR, CDR2 FQNEAQ, per germline (reference sequence). The CDR3 is 13 residues long. The DNA for the CDR3 is TGTGCCAGCAGCCCGCTCATCGGGGTCGAGGCTTTCTTT. The encoded protein is CASSPLIGVEAFF.

This clone was found once. V gene TRBV30 combines with J gene TRBJ2-2; no clear D. Germline assignment: CDR1 GTSNPN and CDR2 SVGIG (reference sequence). The CDR3 spans 14 residues. Between the trimmed V and J ends, which lost 3 bases and 5 bases, there was a span of 13 bases. The CDR3 bases are TGTGCCTGGAGCGCTAGTCCCGAGACCGGGGAGCTGTTTTTT. Its translation is CAWSASPETGELFF.

V gene TRBV18 combines with J gene TRBJ1-4; 9 bases align to TRBD1. This CDR3 comprises 15 residues. Per the germline V gene, CDR1 is KGHSH and CDR2 is LQKENI. Losses at the gene ends were 0 bases for V and 8 bases for J; bases not matched to a gene: 4. CDR3 in amino acids: CASSPPGQGGEKLFF. In DNA, the CDR3 is TGTGCCAGCTCACCACCGGGACAGGGAGGGGAAAAACTGTTTTTT.

This sequence joins TRBV6-1 and TRBJ2-5; TRBD1 matches at 7 bases. The ends lost 7 bases at V and 2 bases at J; junction bases unmatched: 1. The CDR3 spans 12 residues. Germline assignment: CDR1 MNHNS and CDR2 SASEGT. The CDR3 is CASKGQQETQYF. The CDR3 DNA is TGTGCCAGCAAGGGACAGCAAGAGACCCAGTACTTC.

The chain combines TRBV7-6 with TRBJ2-1, with D possibly matching TRBD1 (5 bases). Trimming removed 3 bases at V and 4 bases at J, with 7 bases between. CDR3 length: 13 amino acids. From germline, CDR1 is SGHVS and CDR2 FNYEAQ. The CDR3 reads CASSLGPYNEQFF. The CDR3 DNA follows: TGTGCCAGCAGCTTGGGGCCTTACAATGAGCAGTTCTTC.

This clone occurred a few times. The chain uses TRBV6-1 and TRBJ1-1, with 7 bases fitting TRBD1. The CDR3 is 14 residues long. In germline, CDR1 is MNHNS, CDR2 SASEGT. V was pared by 9 bases and J by 0 bases, with 7 bases of the junction left unmatched. CDR3 in DNA: TGTGCCAGTATCCTTACAGGGGTGAACACTGAAGCTTTCTTT. It is translated as CASILTGVNTEAFF.

The rearrangement uses TRBV5-1 and TRBJ1-2; 12 nucleotides match TRBD1. Per the germline V gene, CDR1 is SGHRS and CDR2 is YFSETQ. This CDR3 spans 16 amino acids. V dropped 6 bases and J dropped 8; count of bases not matched to a gene: 14. CDR3 DNA sequence: TGCGCCAGCAATACGCAACCGGGACAGGGGGCGTTGGGCTACACCTTC. Protein product: CASNTQPGQGALGYTF.